This section outlines one T cell receptor beta chain sequence together with its context. Antigen unknown. The sample comes from a study of CD8 T cells in Susac syndrome. Study overall: Within the group of sequenced Susac syndrome patients, more than 5 had active disease and roughly eight were in remission. Susac syndrome patients were untreated, on corticosteroids with some adding intravenous immunoglobulin, or on intravenous immunoglobulin only. Whole-study findings and limits: The study recognized that its TCR sequencing and HLA analysis covered a relatively small number of individuals. The authors found no clonal expansion in Susac syndrome CD4+ T cell repertoires.

RNA was extracted with the RNeasy kit, and a quantity of about 0.45 to 1 ug was reverse transcribed using random hexamers. TCRdb re-called the immunoSEQ multiplex PCR reads with MiXCR, one entry per CDR3 protein. The sample holds about 140,000 distinct CDR3 sequences, approximately 95% seen once. V dropped 1 base and J dropped 5 bases, with 11 bases sitting between them. Germline V CDR1 and CDR2: SEHNR, FQNEAQ (reference sequence). CDR3 length: 14 residues. The specimen sequenced was CD4+ T cells from PBMCs. The sequence came from a human donor with Susac syndrome. V usage is TRBV7-9 and J usage is TRBJ2-5; TRBD1 might be the D (5 bases). The CDR3 DNA sequence: TGTGCCAGCAGCTTAGTCTCAGGGAAGGAGACCCAGTACTTC. Amino acids: CASSLVSGKETQYF.